This T cell receptor (beta chain) was sequenced for a study of blood T cell repertoires in COVID-19. Study background: Samples representing acute and convalescent COVID-19 were sourced from the United States, Italy and Spain. PBMCs, B-cell-depleted T cells, or T cells were the source of the cDNA or gDNA that made up the material.

In the authors' methods: Amplification from reference gene primers served as the basis for estimated nucleated cell counts. Profiling relied on immunoSEQ multiplex PCR, and the TCRdb table lists in-frame clones only, not all of them. V and J calls and clone size are as listed in that table; D and trimming were resolved from the DNA. The table has under 300,000 clones, 85% to 90% seen once. Germline V gene data show CDR1 as LGHNA and CDR2 as YSLEER. The CDR3 is 16 residues long. V lost 0 bases and J 4 bases, leaving 13 bases between the germline ends. Sequencing input: peripheral blood. The clonotype was recovered from a woman in her 70s with active or convalescent COVID-19. The rearrangement joins TRBV4-3 to TRBJ1-5; tentative D call: TRBD1 (6 bases). CDR3 nucleotides: TGCGCCAGCAGCCAAGATAAGGGACACCCGAATCAGCCCCAGCATTTT. The encoded protein is CASSQDKGHPNQPQHF.